This paragraph reports one TCR beta chain. What it binds is unknown. The data stem from a study of shared clonotypes between healthy human individuals. General observations from the study: An effect of sequencing depth on clonotype sharing among donors was expected. Non-shared clonotypes were found to have lower generation probabilities than the clonotypes that were shared by all four of the sorted-subset donors.

Trimming took off 1 base at V and 1 base at J, with 13 bases between the two ends. The V gene's germline CDR1 is SGHTA and CDR2 FQGNSA. The length of the CDR3 is 16 residues. The material for each subset, its genomic DNA, was split evenly across several immunoSEQ plates. Here immunoSEQ multiplex PCR was the method, and the copy in TCRdb shows in-frame clones only, minus some. Among 2 million to 2.5 million clones, around 93% were seen once, and the ten largest hold approximately 0.41%. The clonotype originates from a man younger than 35 in good health. Some clones in this sample may be carry-over from other donors' samples. Source material: naive CD4+ T cells from PBMCs. Subset defined: CD45RA+ positively selected. The chain joins TRBV7-2 to TRBJ2-5, with D hard to call. The CDR3 bases are TGTGCCAGCAGCTTAGGGGAAGGCGACCTCCAAGAGACCCAGTACTTC. This codes for CASSLGEGDLQETQYF.